What follows are 21 T cell receptor beta chains derived from one specimen sequenced in a study of regulatory T cells in long-lasting Graves disease (dated by TCRdb to the early 2020s). Receptors were amplified or captured by multiplex PCR. The sequencer listed for this sample is Illumina HiSeq 4000. To build TCR beta libraries, CDR3 regions were amplified by Arm-PCR using iRepertoire HTBI primers. TCRdb redid the processing of the public reads, applying fastp at Q25 and MiXCR, and retained in-frame beta chains. Here each entry gathers all rows of one CDR3 protein and keeps the most common genes and DNA. Here the sample has a few hundred thousand distinct CDR3 sequences; around 24% occur a single time. The leading ten clones occupy roughly 30% of the sample. Interpreted using the paper, the time point label stands for: persistent/refractory GD, antithyroid drugs over 5 years with positive TRAb. For both TCR sequencing and RNA sequencing, RNA was extracted from PBMCs using TRIzol.

Sequenced material: peripheral blood mononuclear cells (PBMCs), taken when the disease was refractory, from a patient treated with antithyroid drugs. Receptors originate from a female donor with Graves disease.

This rearrangement joins TRBV9 to TRBJ1-1; D uncertain. There are 12 residues in the CDR3. CDR1 is SGDLS and CDR2 is YYNGEE in the germline V gene. Trimming left V 6 bases short and J 4 bases short, with 10 bases between. The CDR3 loop is CASTGVGTEAFF. CDR3 DNA: TGTGCCAGCACCGGAGTGGGCACTGAAGCTTTCTTT.

The chain joins TRBV7-6 to TRBJ1-4; 9 bases agree with TRBD1. CDR3 length: 15 residues. V was pared by 3 bases and J by 6 bases, with 5 bases of the junction left unmatched. Germline V gene sequence: CDR1 SGHVS, CDR2 FNYEAQ. CDR3: CASSLTTGGHEKLFF. The CDR3 DNA is TGTGCCAGCAGCTTGACGACAGGGGGTCATGAAAAACTGTTTTTT.

As for this clonotype: A read error is possible here, since a much larger clone lies one base away. The chain is built from TRBV20-1 and TRBJ2-5; the match to TRBD1 covers 8 bases. Germline CDR1 reads DFQATT; CDR2 reads SNEGSKA (reference sequence). The CDR3 spans 14 residues. The CDR3: CSAEGAGGGETQCF. The CDR3 nucleotides are TGCAGTGCCGAAGGGGCAGGGGGCGGAGAGACCCAGTGCTTC.

There are many counts of this clonotype. The rearrangement joins TRBV20-1 to TRBJ1-1; 8 bases align to TRBD1. The J segment lost 4 bases and the V segment lost 0 bases, leaving 4 bases of the junction unmatched. Germline-derived CDR1 and CDR2 are DFQATT and SNEGSKA (reference sequence). The CDR3 sequence is 14 residues long. CDR3 sequence: CSARDFTGGTEAFF. CDR3 bases: TGCAGTGCTAGAGATTTTACAGGGGGCACTGAAGCTTTCTTT.

The chain recombines TRBV4-3 with TRBJ2-2; D is unclear. Germline V gene data show CDR1 as LGHNA and CDR2 as YSLEER. The CDR3 is 14 amino acids. V was trimmed by 1 base and J by 6 bases, leaving 9 bases between them. The chain's CDR3 is CASSQGLLAGELFF. The CDR3 bases are TGCGCCAGCAGCCAAGGACTGCTCGCCGGGGAGCTGTTTTTT.

The table lists this clonotype with many counts. The chain carries TRBV6-1 and TRBJ1-1; 9 bases match TRBD1. Per germline, CDR1 MNHNS and CDR2 SASEGT. The CDR3 has 14 residues. J lost 0 bases, V lost 6 bases, and 2 bases had no gene match. Written as DNA, the CDR3 is TGTGCCAGCAGGGGACAGGGAGTGAACACTGAAGCTTTCTTT. It translates to CASRGQGVNTEAFF.

This chain uses TRBV11-1 with TRBJ2-3; 7 bases fit TRBD1. Germline V gives CDR1 SGHAT, CDR2 FQDESV (reference sequence). The V and J ends lost 1 base and 5 bases, in that order; junction bases with no gene match: 6. The CDR3 is made up of 15 amino acids. CDR3 amino acids: CASSLDRGFKDTQYF. The CDR3 DNA is TGTGCCAGCAGCTTAGACAGGGGCTTCAAAGATACGCAGTATTTT.

The rearrangement joins TRBV7-2 to TRBJ1-2; D is ambiguous. CDR1 is SGHTA, CDR2 FQGNSA, per germline. The CDR3 loop spans 17 amino acids. The ends were cut back, 1 base at V and 1 base at J, with 16 bases in the middle. Here the CDR3 DNA reads TGTGCCAGCAGCTTAGATCCGGGCACAACACTTAACTATGGCTACACCTTC. Translating it yields CASSLDPGTTLNYGYTF.

The chain recombines TRBV10-3 with TRBJ2-7; 7 positions match TRBD2. V was pared by 9 bases and J by 2 bases, with 7 bases of the junction left unmatched. Germline CDR1 ENHRY, CDR2 SYGVKD. The CDR3 totals 13 residues. CDR3 amino acids: CAIWGGTTYEQYF. CDR3 nucleotides: TGTGCCATATGGGGGGGTACGACCTACGAGCAGTACTTC.

Many counts were recorded for this clonotype. J is TRBJ2-7 and V is TRBV11-1, with 11 bases aligning to TRBD2. This CDR3 region has 13 residues. The germline CDR1 and CDR2 sequences are SGHAT and FQDESV (reference sequence). With 6 bases clipped from V and 7 bases from J, the junction kept 5 bases outside the gene matches. This chain's CDR3 is CASSRLAGWEQYF. The DNA for the CDR3 is TGTGCCAGCAGTCGACTAGCGGGATGGGAGCAGTACTTC.

J is TRBJ2-3 and V is TRBV20-1; 8 bases line up with TRBD1. Germline values: CDR1 DFQATT, CDR2 SNEGSKA (reference sequence). This CDR3 has 14 residues. V trimming: 4 bases; J trimming: 1 base; junction bases outside the gene matches: 4. The CDR3 is CSAIQQGGTDTQYF. CDR3 in DNA: TGCAGTGCTATCCAACAGGGGGGCACAGATACGCAGTATTTT.

About this clonotype itself: Possible read error: a much larger clone is one base away. This CDR3 fails to terminate in the conserved phenylalanine or tryptophan, so it likely reflects a read error. The chain uses TRBV2 and TRBJ1-2; TRBD1 agrees at 7 bases. Germline V lookup: CDR1 SNHLY, CDR2 FYNNEI. This CDR3 region has 15 residues. Unmatched junction bases numbered 11, after V lost 3 bases and J lost 7 bases. CDR3 protein: CASSDTTGIAGGYTL. CDR3 bases: TGTGCCAGCAGTGACACGACAGGGATTGCTGGTGGCTACACCCTC.

This clonotype showed up many times. The V call is TRBV19, the J call TRBJ2-5; 9 bases match TRBD2. The CDR3 covers 16 residues. CDR1 and CDR2 (germline): LNHDA, SQIVND (reference sequence). J lost 5 bases, V lost 4 bases, and 11 bases had no gene match. The CDR3: CASSRGLAPKGETQYF. The CDR3 region has the DNA TGTGCCAGTAGTAGGGGACTAGCTCCAAAAGGGGAGACCCAGTACTTC.

The CDR3 bases are TGTGCCAGCAGCGGACCTGGCAGGGGGCGCCTTGAAGCTTTCTTT. Its translation: CASSGPGRGRLEAFF. V is TRBV9 and J is TRBJ1-1; the match to TRBD1 covers 8 bases. The CDR3 consists of 15 residues. V dropped 3 bases and J dropped 7; count of bases not matched to a gene: 11. The V gene's germline CDR1 is SGDLS and CDR2 YYNGEE.

This sequence joins TRBV5-1 and TRBJ1-1, with D maybe TRBD1 (5 bases). Germline V gene data show CDR1 as SGHRS and CDR2 as YFSETQ. This CDR3 is built from 14 residues. V lost 0 bases, J lost 8 bases, and 14 bases lay in between. The CDR3, as DNA: TGCGCCAGCAGCTTGGGAGGACAACTCGGAGAAGCTTTCTTT. It codes for CASSLGGQLGEAFF.

This clonotype was picked up one time. This sequence joins TRBV6-1 and TRBJ1-2; no firm D call. V shed 5 bases and J shed 4 bases, with 11 bases lying between them. This CDR3 is built from 13 residues. CDR1 is MNHNS, CDR2 SASEGT, per germline. For the CDR3, the DNA is TGTGCCAGCAGTCTCACGGACGCCTATGGCTACACCTTC. Its protein product is CASSLTDAYGYTF.

This clonotype was seen a few times. This rearrangement joins TRBV29-1 to TRBJ2-7; D unclear. CDR3 length equals 12 residues. From germline, CDR1 is SQVTM and CDR2 ANQGSEA. The germline V and J ends were trimmed by 7 bases and 4 bases, with 14 bases remaining between them. CDR3: CSARGLDYEQYF. CDR3 in DNA: TGCAGCGCCCGTGGGCTAGATTACGAGCAGTACTTC.

The chain carries TRBV10-3 and TRBJ1-5; the D gene is possibly TRBD1 (6 bases). Germline CDR1 is ENHRY and CDR2 is SYGVKD. The CDR3 loop spans 14 amino acids. Trimming removed 8 bases from V and 2 bases from J, with 13 bases in between. Here the CDR3 reads CAIASNRGNQPQHF. The CDR3 bases are TGTGCCATCGCCTCTAACAGGGGCAATCAGCCCCAGCATTTT.

V and J are TRBV5-5 and TRBJ2-7, with D tentatively TRBD2 (6 bases). V was shortened by 1 base and J by 2 bases, with 10 bases between the two germline ends. Germline-derived CDR1 and CDR2 are SGHKS and YYEKEE (reference sequence). The CDR3 runs 14 residues. The CDR3 here is CASSLYLAAYEQYF. DNA of the CDR3: TGTGCCAGCAGCTTGTATTTAGCGGCCTACGAGCAGTACTTC. Full variable domain (remainder filled in from reference TRBV5-5 and TRBJ2-7): DAGVTQSPTHLIKTRGQQVTLRCSPISGHKSVSWYQQVLGQGPQFIFQYYEKEERGRGNFPDRFSARQFPNYSSELNVNALLLGDSALYLCASSLYLAAYEQYFGPGTRLTVT.

The V gene is TRBV6-5, the J gene TRBJ1-5, with unresolved D. CDR3 length: 15 amino acids. Germline lookup yields CDR1 MNHEY and CDR2 SVGAGI. V was cut by 0 bases and J by 4 bases, with 10 bases left in between. The CDR3 DNA is TGTGCCAGCAGTTACTCGACGGAGACAAATCAGCCCCAGCATTTT. It codes for CASSYSTETNQPQHF.

This clonotype was seen many times. The rearrangement links TRBV5-6 to TRBJ2-5; TRBD1 might be the D (6 bases). CDR1 is SGHDT, CDR2 YYEEEE, per germline. CDR3 length: 14 residues. Deletions cut 4 bases from V and 1 base from J, with 11 bases between. This CDR3 is CASSHRQAQETQYF. The CDR3 nucleotides are TGTGCCAGCAGCCATCGACAGGCCCAAGAGACCCAGTACTTC.